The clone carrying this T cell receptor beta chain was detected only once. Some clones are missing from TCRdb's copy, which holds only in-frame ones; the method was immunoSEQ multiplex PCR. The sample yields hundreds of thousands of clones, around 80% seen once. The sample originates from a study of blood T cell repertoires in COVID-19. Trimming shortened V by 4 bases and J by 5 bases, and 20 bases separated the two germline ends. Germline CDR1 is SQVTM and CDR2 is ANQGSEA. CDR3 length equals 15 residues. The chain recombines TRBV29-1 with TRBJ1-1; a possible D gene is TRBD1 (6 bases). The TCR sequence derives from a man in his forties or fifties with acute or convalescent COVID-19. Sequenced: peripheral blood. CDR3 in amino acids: CSVALGAGAGTEAFF. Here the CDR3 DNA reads TGCAGCGTTGCCCTGGGGGCAGGGGCTGGGACTGAAGCTTTCTTT.